Presented here are 8 T cell receptor beta chains from one specimen sequenced in a study of shared clonotypes between healthy human individuals. This table comes from immunoSEQ multiplex PCR, and its TCRdb copy is limited to in-frame clones, with some not included. This sample yields approximately 2,000,000 clones, of which 90% to 95% are seen a single time; 1.5% to 2% belongs to the top ten. The naive CD8 subset, CD45RO-negative cells positively selected for CCR7, excluded terminally differentiated effector memory CD45RA+ cells. Sequencing was carried out using naive CD8+ T cells from PBMCs. The origin of the receptors is a man younger than 30 in good health. Some clones in this sample may be carry-over from other donors' samples.

The rearrangement links TRBV9 to TRBJ1-2; 10 positions match TRBD1. Trimming removed 3 bases from V and 3 bases from J; junction bases left unmatched: 17. The CDR3 is 19 amino acids. Germline CDR1 reads SGDLS; CDR2 reads YYNGEE. As DNA, the CDR3 is TGTGCCAGCAGCGCACCACTTCAAAGACAGGGGGCTGAGGACTATGGCTACACCTTC. This encodes CASSAPLQRQGAEDYGYTF.

This clone was observed a single time. Other nucleotide sequences from this sample produce the same CDR3. This chain links TRBV18 with TRBJ2-7; D remains unclear. Germline V gene lookup returns CDR1 KGHSH and CDR2 LQKENI. The CDR3 spans 13 residues. V gave up 2 bases and J gave up 0 bases, with 5 bases separating them. The CDR3 here is CASSPGGSYEQYF. The CDR3 DNA reads TGTGCCAGCTCACCAGGCGGCTCCTACGAGCAGTACTTC. The variable domain in full, completed from reference TRBV18 and TRBJ2-7, reads NAGVMQNPRHLVRRRGQEARLRCSPMKGHSHVYWYRQLPEEGLKFMVYLQKENIIDESGMPKERFSAEFPKEGPSILRIQQVVRGDSAAYFCASSPGGSYEQYFGPGTRLTVT.

This clone was counted once. The CDR3 DNA reads as TGTGCCAGCAGCTGGCGGGAGAGCACAGATACGCAGTATTTT. It is translated as CASSWRESTDTQYF. The gene calls are TRBV7-9 and TRBJ2-3, with 7 bases identical to TRBD2. This CDR3 is built from 14 residues. Germline V gene data show CDR1 as SEHNR and CDR2 as FQNEAQ (reference sequence). Unmatched junction bases numbered 1, after V lost 4 bases and J lost 0 bases.

A word on this clone: Additional DNA sequences in this sample encode the identical CDR3. CDR3 sequence reads: CATSRDRDRNQPQHF. CDR3 DNA: TGTGCCACCAGCAGGGACAGGGACCGCAATCAGCCCCAGCATTTT. This chain joins TRBV15 and TRBJ1-5; 8 nucleotides agree with TRBD1. Germline assignment: CDR1 LNHNV and CDR2 YYDKDF (reference sequence). V trimming: 3 bases; J trimming: 2 bases; junction bases outside the gene matches: 3. The CDR3 consists of 15 residues.

This clone was recorded only once. CDR3 nucleotides: TGTGCCAGCAGTTTATCTAGCGGATTCCCCTACGAGCAGTACTTC. Its protein is CASSLSSGFPYEQYF. The rearrangement links TRBV27 to TRBJ2-7, with D tentatively TRBD2 (6 bases). This CDR3 spans 15 amino acids. V shed 0 bases and J shed 2 bases, with 11 bases lying between them. Per germline, CDR1 MNHEY and CDR2 SMNVEV (reference sequence).

The CDR3 spells CASRLAGEVAQYF. CDR3 DNA: TGTGCCAGCAGACTAGCGGGAGAGGTGGCCCAGTACTTC. V and J are TRBV6-1 and TRBJ2-5, with TRBD2 matching over 11 bases. The germline CDR1 and CDR2 sequences are MNHNS and SASEGT. Trimming at V came to 6 bases and at J to 9 bases, leaving 6 bases not matched to a gene. The CDR3 runs to 13 residues.

The chain combines TRBV27 with TRBJ1-4; 9 nucleotides align to TRBD1. The CDR3 spans 17 residues. Germline lookup yields CDR1 MNHEY and CDR2 SMNVEV (reference sequence). J lost 8 bases, V lost 6 bases, and 16 bases had no gene match. Written as DNA, the CDR3 is TGTGCCAGCAGCCCTTCGGTTGGGGACAGGGTAGACGAAAAACTGTTTTTT. Translated, it gives CASSPSVGDRVDEKLFF.

V and J are TRBV30 and TRBJ2-2; D is uncertain. CDR3 length: 14 residues. The V end lost 3 bases, the J end lost 6 bases, and 14 bases lay between the germline ends. Germline loops: CDR1 GTSNPN, CDR2 SVGIG (reference sequence). The CDR3 region has the DNA TGTGCCTGGAGCGGCGTGAGTACCGCCGGGGAGCTGTTTTTT. Its translation: CAWSGVSTAGELFF.